The 21 T cell receptor beta chains below were found in one sample sequenced in a study of cytomegalovirus exposure and HLA in healthy donors (dated by TCRdb to the late 2010s). Library construction relied on the immunoSEQ multiplex PCR assay. For the multiplex PCR, a mixture combining 60 forward primers for TCR Vbeta segments and 13 reverse primers for TCR Jbeta segments was used. The source is immuneACCESS, and TCRdb retained only in-frame sequences with V and J called. Part of the clones is not carried over; for the studies checked, unresolved V genes explain less than half of this, and the remainder is unexplained. This sample comprises roughly 70,000 clones, 80% to 90% of them detected only once. The top ten constitute about 12% of the sample. The sequenced sample was PBMCs. The receptors derive from a young woman in good health and CMV-seropositive.

The V gene is TRBV19, the J gene TRBJ2-4; 11 bases fit TRBD2. V was clipped by 8 bases and J by 8 bases; unmatched bases: 5. Looked up from germline, CDR1 is LNHDA and CDR2 is SQIVND (reference sequence). The CDR3 sequence is 13 residues long. For the CDR3, the DNA is TGTGCCAGTGCTCCGGGACTAGCGGACATTCAGTACTTC. Its translation: CASAPGLADIQYF.

The rearrangement uses TRBV6-6 and TRBJ2-7, with D perhaps matching TRBD2 (5 bases). The CDR3 runs to 15 residues. Trimming cost V 2 bases and J 0 bases, with 11 bases left between them. Germline V gives CDR1 MNHNY, CDR2 SVGAGI (reference sequence). CDR3 region: CASSYGSIGSYEQYF. In DNA form, the CDR3 reads TGTGCCAGCAGTTACGGGAGCATTGGCTCCTACGAGCAGTACTTC.

This sequence joins TRBV6-1 and TRBJ1-3, with 9 bases lining up with TRBD1. The CDR3 runs to 14 residues. Germline V gene data show CDR1 as MNHNS and CDR2 as SASEGT. Trimming removed 5 bases from V and 10 bases from J; junction bases left unmatched: 9. The CDR3 protein is CASSHRTGAVTIYF. DNA of the CDR3: TGTGCCAGCAGTCATCGGACAGGGGCAGTTACCATATATTTT.

The chain uses TRBV11-3 and TRBJ2-2; 15 bases match TRBD2. This CDR3 comprises 19 residues. Germline CDR1 is SGHNT and CDR2 is YENEEA. Unmatched junction bases numbered 9, after V lost 5 bases and J lost 2 bases. CDR3 in amino acids: CASSPGLAGGLPNTGELFF. DNA of the CDR3: TGTGCCAGCAGCCCGGGACTAGCGGGAGGCCTTCCAAACACCGGGGAGCTGTTTTTT.

V and J are TRBV9 and TRBJ2-1; weak D call: TRBD1 (6 bases). Trimming pared 4 bases from V and 3 bases from J, leaving 17 bases between. Germline CDR1 SGDLS, CDR2 YYNGEE. The CDR3 is 16 residues long. Written as DNA, the CDR3 is TGTGCCAGCAGCCCGTGGGGGCCGGGGCGCTACAATGAGCAGTTCTTC. Encoded protein: CASSPWGPGRYNEQFF. Full variable domain (missing parts from reference TRBV9 and TRBJ2-1): DSGVTQTPKHLITATGQRVTLRCSPRSGDLSVYWYQQSLDQGLQFLIQYYNGEERAKGNILERFSAQQFPDLHSELNLSSLELGDSALYFCASSPWGPGRYNEQFFGPGTRLTVL.

This chain connects TRBV15 to TRBJ2-1; D gene uncertain. The CDR3 loop spans 15 amino acids. V lost 3 bases, J lost 9 bases, and 18 bases lay in between. CDR1 and CDR2 (germline): LNHNV, YYDKDF (reference sequence). CDR3 amino acids: CATSSRSWSSGEQFF. The CDR3 region has the DNA TGTGCCACCAGCAGTAGGAGTTGGAGCTCCGGTGAGCAGTTCTTC. The full variable domain, with the rest looked up from reference TRBV15 and TRBJ2-1, is DAMVIQNPRYQVTQFGKPVTLSCSQTLNHNVMYWYQQKSSQAPKLLFHYYDKDFNNEADTPDNFQSRRPNTSFCFLDIRSPGLGDTAMYLCATSSRSWSSGEQFFGPGTRLTVL.

This clone was found once. The chain links TRBV12-5 to TRBJ2-7; 7 bases are a match to TRBD2. Germline values: CDR1 LGHNT, CDR2 FRNRAP. The V gene end was trimmed by 3 bases and the J gene end by 5 bases; junction bases not matched to a gene: 7. The CDR3 covers 14 residues. Here the CDR3 reads CASGFGGSLNEQYF. The CDR3 DNA follows: TGTGCTAGTGGTTTTGGCGGGAGTCTAAACGAGCAGTACTTC.

V and J are TRBV9 and TRBJ1-5; D unclear. The V gene's germline CDR1 is SGDLS and CDR2 YYNGEE. With 0 bases removed from V and 5 bases from J, the gap between germline ends came to 6 bases. The CDR3 spans 13 residues. The CDR3 DNA reads TGTGCCAGCAGCGTAGCGGGAGATCAGCCCCAGCATTTT. Translated: CASSVAGDQPQHF.

V and J are TRBV18 and TRBJ1-5; 8 bases agree with TRBD1. The CDR3 is made up of 15 amino acids. The germline V gene has CDR1 KGHSH and CDR2 LQKENI. After removal of 3 bases from V and 2 bases from J, the junction contained 3 bases not matched to a gene. The CDR3 coding sequence is TGTGCCAGCTCACCCGGGGGACAGGGCAATCAGCCCCAGCATTTT. It yields the protein CASSPGGQGNQPQHF.

V and J are TRBV4-2 and TRBJ2-3; 7 bases line up with TRBD2. This CDR3 spans 14 amino acids. Germline CDR1 and CDR2: LGHNA and YNFKEQ. V lost 4 bases and J lost 3; bases outside the gene matches: 4. The CDR3 region is CASSRGGGTDTQYF. CDR3 DNA sequence: TGTGCCAGCAGCCGTGGGGGGGGGACAGATACGCAGTATTTT.

The chain recombines TRBV5-1 with TRBJ1-3; D perhaps matches TRBD1 (6 bases). In germline, CDR1 is SGHRS, CDR2 YFSETQ. This CDR3 contains 17 residues. The V end lost 4 bases, the J end lost 0 bases, and 17 bases lay between the germline ends. CDR3 DNA sequence: TGCGCCAGCAGCGTAGATTCACAGGGTTCCTCTGGAAACACCATATATTTT. This translates into CASSVDSQGSSGNTIYF.

V usage is TRBV29-1 and J usage is TRBJ1-3, with D perhaps matching TRBD1 (5 bases). Germline V gene sequence: CDR1 SQVTM, CDR2 ANQGSEA. This CDR3 spans 13 amino acids. V lost 7 bases to trimming and J lost 0 bases, with 10 bases between them. DNA for the CDR3: TGCAGCGCCGTCGGGGGCTCTGGAAACACCATATATTTT. It translates to CSAVGGSGNTIYF.

The chain links TRBV5-1 to TRBJ2-3, with TRBD1 matching over 9 bases. This CDR3 has 15 residues. Trimming cost V 4 bases and J 5 bases; bases outside gene matches: 8. Looked up from germline, CDR1 is SGHRS and CDR2 is YFSETQ. CDR3 sequence (DNA): TGCGCCAGCAGCCTCCGGGACAGGGACAGAGATACGCAGTATTTT. It is translated as CASSLRDRDRDTQYF. The whole variable domain, filled in from reference TRBV5-1 and TRBJ2-3, reads KAGVTQTPRYLIKTRGQQVTLSCSPISGHRSVSWYQQTPGQGLQFLFEYFSETQRNKGNFPGRFSGRQFSNSRSEMNVSTLELGDSALYLCASSLRDRDRDTQYFGPGTRLTVL.

This clone was observed a single time. The genes are TRBV28 and TRBJ2-7; possible D gene TRBD2, 6 bases. V shed 5 bases and J shed 2 bases, with 16 bases lying between them. The germline V gene has CDR1 MDHEN and CDR2 SYDVKM. This CDR3 is built from 15 residues. In DNA, the CDR3 is TGTGCCAGCAGTCTCCCGAGGAGGGGCGCCTACGAGCAGTACTTC. Amino acid sequence: CASSLPRRGAYEQYF.

The gene calls are TRBV6-6 and TRBJ2-5; a possible D gene is TRBD2 (6 bases). This CDR3 has 13 amino acids. Germline assignment: CDR1 MNHNY and CDR2 SVGAGI (reference sequence). V lost 6 bases and J lost 5, with 13 bases in between. Written as DNA, the CDR3 is TGTGCCAGCAGGGGCAGCGGGCATGAGACCCAGTACTTC. Encoded protein: CASRGSGHETQYF.

The genes are TRBV10-2 and TRBJ2-3; no clear D gene. Germline V gene sequence: CDR1 WSHSY, CDR2 SAAADI. Between the trimmed V and J ends, which lost 3 bases and 0 bases, there was a span of 7 bases. This CDR3 contains 14 residues. The CDR3 spells CASSDLSSTDTQYF. CDR3 DNA: TGCGCCAGCAGTGACTTATCTAGCACAGATACGCAGTATTTT.

This clone has a handful of counts. CDR3 protein: CASSIDRADTQYF. For the CDR3, the DNA is TGTGCCAGTAGTATAGATAGAGCAGATACGCAGTATTTT. The rearrangement uses TRBV19 and TRBJ2-3; D unresolved. The CDR3 is made up of 13 amino acids. V lost 0 bases and J lost 4, with 5 bases in between. The germline gives CDR1 LNHDA, CDR2 SQIVND (reference sequence).

The V call is TRBV7-9, the J call TRBJ1-1; D is possibly TRBD1 (6 bases). Per germline, CDR1 SEHNR and CDR2 FQNEAQ (reference sequence). Trimming removed 3 bases at V and 4 bases at J, with 12 bases between. The CDR3 length is 14 residues. CDR3 loop: CASSFEGVGTEAFF. For the CDR3, the DNA is TGTGCCAGCAGCTTTGAGGGGGTCGGCACTGAAGCTTTCTTT.

This chain links TRBV27 with TRBJ2-5; possibly TRBD2 for D (6 bases). Germline loops: CDR1 MNHEY, CDR2 SMNVEV (reference sequence). The length of the CDR3 is 16 residues. Trimming left V 3 bases short and J 1 base short, with 15 bases between. Here the CDR3 reads CASSFKAGYLQETQYF. In DNA, the CDR3 is TGTGCCAGCAGTTTCAAGGCGGGGTACCTCCAAGAGACCCAGTACTTC.

V gene TRBV28 combines with J gene TRBJ1-2; 9 bases align to TRBD1. The CDR3 consists of 17 residues. Germline CDR1 and CDR2: MDHEN and SYDVKM. V shed 3 bases and J 4 bases; nucleotides not matched to a gene: 12. CDR3 sequence: CASSLPGTGSSIYGYTF. CDR3 in DNA: TGTGCCAGCAGTTTGCCCGGGACAGGGTCCTCCATCTATGGCTACACCTTC.

The chain employs TRBV7-9 and TRBJ1-2, with 10 bases matching TRBD1. The CDR3 runs to 15 residues. CDR1 and CDR2 (germline): SEHNR, FQNEAQ (reference sequence). The V and J ends lost 5 bases and 4 bases, in that order; junction bases with no gene match: 7. The CDR3 sequence is CASSPAGTGVYGYTF. The DNA for the CDR3 is TGTGCCAGCAGCCCAGCAGGGACAGGGGTCTATGGCTACACCTTC.